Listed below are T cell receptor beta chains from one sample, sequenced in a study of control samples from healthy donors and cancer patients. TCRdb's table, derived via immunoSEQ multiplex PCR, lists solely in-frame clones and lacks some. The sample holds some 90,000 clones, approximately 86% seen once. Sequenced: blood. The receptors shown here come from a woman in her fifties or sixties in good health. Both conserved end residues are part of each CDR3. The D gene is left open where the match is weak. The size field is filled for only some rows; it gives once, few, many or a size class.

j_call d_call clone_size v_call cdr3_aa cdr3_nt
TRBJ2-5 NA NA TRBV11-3 CASNCRDWLQETQYF TGTGCCAGCAACTGCCGGGACTGGCTTCAAGAGACCCAGTACTTC
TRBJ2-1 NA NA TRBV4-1 CAARRAHFNYNEQFF TGCGCCGCACGGAGGGCCCACTTCAATTACAATGAGCAGTTCTTC
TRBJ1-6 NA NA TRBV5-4 CASSVEDSLVSPLHF TGTGCCAGCAGCGTTGAGGACAGCCTTGTTTCACCCCTCCACTTT
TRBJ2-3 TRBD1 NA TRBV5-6 CASSLVQGRNTQYF TGTGCCAGCAGCTTGGTACAGGGGCGCAATACGCAGTATTTT
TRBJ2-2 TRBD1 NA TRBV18 CASSPPQGALTTGELFF TGTGCCAGCTCACCACCGCAGGGGGCTTTAACTACCGGGGAGCTGTTTTTT
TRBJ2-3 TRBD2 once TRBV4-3 CASSQGLAGDTDTQYF TGCGCCAGTAGCCAGGGACTAGCGGGAGACACAGATACGCAGTATTTT
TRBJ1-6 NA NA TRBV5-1 CASSEAPGPVNPLHF TGCGCCAGCAGCGAAGCCCCGGGTCCCGTTAATCCCCTCCACTTT
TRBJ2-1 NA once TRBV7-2 CASSLDWAPEQFF TGTGCCAGCAGCTTAGATTGGGCCCCCGAGCAGTTCTTC
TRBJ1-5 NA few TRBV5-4 CASSLREGGPRGRNQPQHF TGTGCCAGCAGCCTCCGAGAGGGAGGGCCGCGGGGGCGCAATCAGCCCCAGCATTTT
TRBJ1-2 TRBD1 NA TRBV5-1 CASSSRGTANYGYTF TGCGCCAGCAGCTCGCGGGGGACAGCTAACTATGGCTACACCTTC
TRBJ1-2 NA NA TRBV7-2 CASSQTGLGNYGYTF TGTGCCAGCAGCCAGACAGGTTTAGGGAACTATGGCTACACCTTC
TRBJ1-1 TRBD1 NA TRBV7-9 CASSLGTGMNTEAFF TGTGCCAGCAGCTTAGGGACAGGCATGAACACTGAAGCTTTCTTT
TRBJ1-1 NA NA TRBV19 CGSGDTEAFF TGTGGGTCAGGGGACACTGAAGCTTTCTTT
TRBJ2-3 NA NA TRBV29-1 CSVDTRTRSTDTQYF TGCAGCGTCGACACAAGGACACGTAGCACAGATACGCAGTATTTT
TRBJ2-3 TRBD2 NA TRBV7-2 CASSLRLAGGDTQYF TGTGCCAGCAGCCTCCGACTAGCGGGAGGGGATACGCAGTATTTT
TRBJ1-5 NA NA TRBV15 CATSDRDGYNQPQHF TGTGCCACCAGCGACCGCGACGGATACAATCAGCCCCAGCATTTT
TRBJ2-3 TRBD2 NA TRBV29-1 CSVEAPSGGGTDTQYF TGCAGCGTTGAAGCCCCTAGCGGGGGGGGCACAGATACGCAGTATTTT
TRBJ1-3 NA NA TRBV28 CASSPPTGPGNTIYF TGTGCCAGCAGTCCCCCCACAGGGCCCGGAAACACCATATATTTT
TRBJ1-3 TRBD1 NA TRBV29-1 CSVEVRDSQRGNTIYF TGCAGCGTTGAAGTAAGGGACAGTCAGCGAGGAAACACCATATATTTT
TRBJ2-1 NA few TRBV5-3 CARSPVVGRVGEQFF TGTGCCAGAAGCCCCGTCGTAGGGAGAGTTGGTGAGCAGTTCTTC
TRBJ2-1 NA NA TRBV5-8 CASSLGQSSYNEQFF TGTGCCAGCAGCTTGGGGCAGAGCTCCTACAATGAGCAGTTCTTC
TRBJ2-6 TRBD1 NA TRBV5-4 CASSFYRGASGANVLTF TGTGCCAGCAGCTTTTACAGGGGCGCCTCCGGGGCCAACGTCCTGACTTTC
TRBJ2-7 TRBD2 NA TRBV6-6 CASSPTSGGPRTYEQYF TGTGCCAGCAGTCCGACTAGCGGGGGGCCCAGAACCTACGAGCAGTACTTC
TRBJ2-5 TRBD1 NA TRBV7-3 CASSRTGGDQETQYF TGTGCCAGCAGCCGCACAGGGGGAGACCAAGAGACCCAGTACTTC
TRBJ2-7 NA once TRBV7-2 CASSSDRNYEQYF TGTGCCAGCAGCTCCGACAGGAACTACGAGCAGTACTTC
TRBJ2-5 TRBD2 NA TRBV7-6 CASSLASGAGGSKTQYF TGTGCCAGCAGCTTAGCGAGTGGAGCGGGGGGGTCTAAGACCCAGTACTTC